This T cell receptor (beta chain) was retrieved from a study of blood T cells in healthy people across ages. This clonotype was seen repeatedly, ten times or more. Its target is unknown. One end of the junction fails to match germline, which may point to a read error. The second PCR ran roughly 6 to 11 cycles with a sample-barcoded 5' primer and J-beta primers. TCRdb fed the 5' RACE reads into MiXCR, producing one record per CDR3 protein. The sample contains roughly 800,000 distinct CDR3 sequences, 20% to 30% of which appear only once. All donors came from Russia, were Caucasian and healthy, and spanned ages 6 to 90. CDR1 and CDR2 from the germline V gene are SGHRS and YFSETQ. This CDR3 region has 14 residues. Study conclusions and caveats: Observed TCR beta diversity per million T cells went down as age went up. This fall followed a roughly linear course with age. PBMC samples, being unsorted, prevented any conclusive comparison of naive and antigen-experienced cells. Long-lived donors carried more naive CD4+ cells and greater diversity than aged donors.

The same sample was also used in a study of T cells of mothers and their children.

Source material: blood. This sequence was found in a boy younger than 18 in good health. The chain employs TRBV5-1 and TRBJ2-1, with D possibly being TRBD1 (5 bases). The CDR3 sequence: CASSLDSSYNEQFF. The CDR3 nucleotides are TGTGCCAGCAGTCTTGACAGCTCCTACAATGAGCAGTTCTTC.